Below are 30 T cell receptor beta chains sequenced from a single sample in a study of blood T cell repertoires in COVID-19. The data were produced by immunoSEQ multiplex PCR, yet TCRdb's version contains in-frame clones alone and is incomplete. This sample has roughly 170,000 clones; roughly 80% occur once, and the top ten carry 4.4%. The sequenced sample was PBMCs or T cells enriched from blood (not recorded which). Every receptor here comes from a woman aged 45-60 years who had recovered from COVID-19.

The chain couples TRBV7-2 to TRBJ2-7, with D maybe TRBD1 (6 bases). Trimming cost V 6 bases and J 2 bases, with 17 bases left between them. Looked up from germline, CDR1 is SGHTA and CDR2 is FQGNSA. The CDR3 spans 15 residues. The chain's CDR3 is CASSRMAGVTYEQYV. The CDR3 bases are TGTGCCAGCAGTCGCATGGCAGGGGTCACCTACGAGCAGTACGTC.

The gene calls are TRBV19 and TRBJ1-5; a possible D gene is TRBD1 (6 bases). The CDR3 is 16 amino acids. Germline CDR1 is LNHDA and CDR2 is SQIVND (reference sequence). Between the trimmed V and J ends, which lost 3 bases and 4 bases, there was a span of 16 bases. CDR3 nucleotides: TGTGCCAGTAGTATGGTGATGACAGGCCCGAATCAGCCCCAGCATTTT. This encodes CASSMVMTGPNQPQHF.

The V and J genes are TRBV6-4 and TRBJ2-3, with TRBD2 matching over 11 bases. This CDR3 is built from 19 residues. Germline V gene lookup returns CDR1 MRHNA and CDR2 SNTAGT. V lost 6 bases, J lost 3 bases, and 17 bases stayed unmatched. The CDR3 DNA reads as TGTGCCAGCAGGAAGGTTTTCGGGGCTACTAGCGGGAGAACAGATACGCAGTATTTT. It translates to CASRKVFGATSGRTDTQYF.

This clone has a handful of counts. The chain is built from TRBV7-9 and TRBJ1-2; D not resolved. CDR1 is SEHNR, CDR2 FQNEAQ, per germline (reference sequence). The CDR3 contains 15 residues. Trimming left V 10 bases short and J 5 bases short, with 23 bases between. DNA for the CDR3: TGTGCCACCACCTTGACACTGGTGGGTTTGTATGGCTACACCTTC. Its translation: CATTLTLVGLYGYTF. Complete variable domain (other parts from reference TRBV7-9 and TRBJ1-2): DTGVSQNPRHKITKRGQNVTFRCDPISEHNRLYWYRQTLGQGPEFLTYFQNEAQLEKSRLLSDRFSAERPKGSFSTLEIQRTEQGDSAMYLCATTLTLVGLYGYTFGSGTRLTVV.

The rearrangement joins TRBV3-1 (or the pseudogene TRBV3-2) to TRBJ1-1; 9 bases are shared with TRBD1. This CDR3 is 14 amino acids long. The V gene end was trimmed by 4 bases and the J gene end by 5 bases; junction bases not matched to a gene: 5. Germline CDR1 is LGHDT and CDR2 is YNNKEL (reference sequence). The CDR3 is CASSPWTGATEAFF. The CDR3, as DNA: TGTGCCAGCAGCCCTTGGACAGGGGCTACTGAAGCTTTCTTT.

The chain recombines TRBV5-8 with TRBJ1-5, with a weak D call TRBD1 (5 bases). V was trimmed by 4 bases and J by 0 bases, leaving 14 bases between them. This CDR3 has 16 amino acids. From germline, CDR1 is SGHTS and CDR2 YDEGEE. The chain's CDR3 is CASSRRGLVSNQPQHF. As DNA, the CDR3 is TGTGCCAGCAGCAGGAGGGGTCTTGTTAGCAATCAGCCCCAGCATTTT.

The chain employs TRBV6-5 and TRBJ2-3, with a possible D match to TRBD2 (6 bases). The CDR3 consists of 15 residues. Germline assignment: CDR1 MNHEY and CDR2 SVGAGI. With 5 bases removed from V and 0 bases from J, the gap between germline ends came to 12 bases. Here the CDR3 reads CASSPRDSSTDTQYF. CDR3 DNA sequence: TGTGCCAGCAGTCCCCGGGACTCCAGCACAGATACGCAGTATTTT.

This chain links TRBV6-2 or TRBV6-3 with TRBJ1-5, with 9 bases lining up with TRBD1. The CDR3 contains 15 residues. Germline loops: CDR1 MNHEY, CDR2 SVGEGT. Trimming took 0 bases from V and 6 from J; bases not matched to a gene: 3. CDR3 in amino acids: CASSYSGTGSQPQHF. DNA of the CDR3: TGTGCCAGCAGTTACTCGGGGACAGGGAGTCAGCCCCAGCATTTT.

The V call is TRBV11-3, the J call TRBJ1-1, with D possibly matching TRBD1 (6 bases). CDR1 and CDR2 from the germline V gene are SGHNT and YENEEA. This CDR3 has 14 amino acids. Trimming removed 2 bases at V and 6 bases at J, with 13 bases between. Here the CDR3 reads CASSLSPGVPEAFF. Here the CDR3 DNA reads TGTGCCAGCAGCTTATCTCCAGGGGTTCCTGAAGCTTTCTTT.

This clone occurred a few times. The V gene is TRBV7-2, the J gene TRBJ1-5; possible D gene TRBD1, 5 bases. CDR3 length: 15 amino acids. Germline V gives CDR1 SGHTA, CDR2 FQGNSA. V was clipped by 5 bases and J by 4 bases, with 15 bases between them. CDR3 sequence reads: CASSMDILLNQPQHF. The CDR3 coding sequence is TGTGCCAGCAGCATGGACATACTGTTAAATCAGCCCCAGCATTTT.

This chain connects TRBV30 to TRBJ1-6, with D possibly TRBD1 on 5 matching bases. CDR3 length: 15 amino acids. The germline V gene encodes CDR1 GTSNPN and CDR2 SVGIG (reference sequence). With 2 bases removed from V and 6 bases from J, the gap between germline ends came to 14 bases. The CDR3 loop reads CAWSNSGGVNSPLHF. The CDR3 nucleotides are TGTGCCTGGAGTAACTCGGGGGGGGTTAATTCACCCCTCCACTTT.

J is TRBJ1-2 and V is TRBV28, with 10 bases aligning to TRBD1. The CDR3 totals 17 residues. CDR1 and CDR2 from the germline V gene are MDHEN and SYDVKM. J lost 1 base, V lost 6 bases, and 11 bases had no gene match. CDR3 nucleotide sequence: TGTGCCAGCAGAGAAACCGGGACAGGGGCTTATAACTATGGCTACACCTTC. It yields the protein CASRETGTGAYNYGYTF.

With regard to this clone: Its ends do not fully match the called genes, so a read error is possible. Other DNA sequences in the same sample also yield this CDR3. The chain joins TRBV12-3 or TRBV12-4 to TRBJ1-2; 9 positions agree with TRBD1. The CDR3 length is 13 residues. The CDR3 coding sequence is TGTGCCAGCAGCCGGGGACAGGGCGATGGCTACACCTTT. Its protein is CASSRGQGDGYTF.

This clone was seen many times. In DNA, the CDR3 is TGCGCCAGCCAAGGGACTAGCGGGATGGGCACAGATACGCAGTATTTT. Translation gives CASQGTSGMGTDTQYF. The J gene is TRBJ2-3, the V gene TRBV10-1; TRBD2 agrees at 13 bases. V lost 8 bases to trimming and J lost 1 base; unmatched junction nucleotides: 6. Germline V gene lookup returns CDR1 WNHNN and CDR2 SYGVQD (reference sequence). The CDR3 loop spans 16 amino acids.

The chain couples TRBV19 to TRBJ1-1; a possible D gene is TRBD1 (6 bases). V shed 10 bases and J shed 2 bases, with 14 bases lying between them. This CDR3 is built from 13 residues. The germline V gene has CDR1 LNHDA and CDR2 SQIVND (reference sequence). CDR3 sequence reads: CATDDRSNTEAFF. The CDR3 DNA follows: TGTGCCACCGATGACAGGTCCAACACTGAAGCTTTCTTT.

For this clone: Compared with germline, one end of the junction differs, possibly owing to a read error. The chain joins TRBV19 to TRBJ2-3, with no clear D. This CDR3 region has 9 residues. CDR1 LNHDA and CDR2 SQIVND come from the germline V gene (reference sequence). The CDR3 loop reads CASSPPLLF. Written as DNA, the CDR3 is TGTGCCAGTAGTCCTCCTTTACTCTTT.

This chain joins TRBV4-1 and TRBJ1-6; the D is unclear. V was clipped by 0 bases and J by 6 bases, with 6 bases between them. Germline assignment: CDR1 MGHRA and CDR2 YSYEKL. This CDR3 comprises 14 residues. In DNA form, the CDR3 reads TGCGCCAGCAGCCAAGAAGGGAGTAATTCACCCCTCCACTTT. Its protein product is CASSQEGSNSPLHF.

This chain uses TRBV30 with TRBJ1-2; D not certain. CDR1 is GTSNPN, CDR2 SVGIG, per germline (reference sequence). V lost 5 bases and J 0 bases, leaving 10 bases between the germline ends. CDR3 length equals 13 residues. The CDR3 loop reads CAWQRAANYGYTF. The CDR3 DNA sequence: TGTGCCTGGCAGAGGGCCGCTAACTATGGCTACACCTTC.

The V gene is TRBV9, the J gene TRBJ2-3, with D possibly being TRBD2 (6 bases). Germline lookup yields CDR1 SGDLS and CDR2 YYNGEE. Deletions cut 3 bases from V and 4 bases from J, with 12 bases between. The CDR3 length is 14 residues. DNA for the CDR3: TGTGCCAGCAGCGCCGGGAGTGGGCCAGATACGCAGTATTTT. It is translated as CASSAGSGPDTQYF.

The chain joins TRBV11-3 to TRBJ1-6, with 8 bases aligning to TRBD1. The CDR3 contains 17 residues. The V segment lost 4 bases and the J segment 9 bases; nucleotides outside the gene matches: 14. From germline, CDR1 is SGHNT and CDR2 YENEEA. CDR3 in DNA: TGTGCCAGCAGCTCGTACACAGGGGGAAGAATAGGTTCACCCCTCCACTTT. It is translated as CASSSYTGGRIGSPLHF. The full variable domain, with the rest looked up from reference TRBV11-3 and TRBJ1-6, is EAGVVQSPRYKIIEKKQPVAFWCNPISGHNTLYWYLQNLGQGPELLIRYENEEAVDDSQLPKDRFSAERLKGVDSTLKIQPAELGDSAVYLCASSSYTGGRIGSPLHFGNGTRLTVT.

The chain carries TRBV27 and TRBJ2-1, with D uncertain. Germline V gives CDR1 MNHEY, CDR2 SMNVEV (reference sequence). The CDR3 covers 14 residues. Trimming shortened V by 0 bases and J by 12 bases, and 15 bases separated the two germline ends. This chain's CDR3 is CASSLSTVPRVQFF. DNA of the CDR3: TGTGCCAGCAGTTTATCGACGGTCCCACGGGTGCAGTTCTTC.

The chain has TRBV6-5 and TRBJ2-1; TRBD2 matches 8 bases. Losses at the gene ends were 0 bases for V and 8 bases for J; bases not matched to a gene: 6. This CDR3 is built from 15 residues. Germline loops: CDR1 MNHEY, CDR2 SVGAGI. CDR3 nucleotide sequence: TGTGCCAGCAGTTACTCTGGCGGGGGGCCCTATGAGCAGTTCTTC. Amino acid sequence: CASSYSGGGPYEQFF.

This clone was recorded a few times. The gene calls are TRBV5-1 and TRBJ1-2; possibly TRBD1 for D (6 bases). The CDR3 has 14 amino acids. The V gene lost 4 bases and the J gene lost 6 bases, with 16 bases spanning the gap. From germline, CDR1 is SGHRS and CDR2 YFSETQ. The CDR3 protein is CASSDGGAQDGYTF. In DNA form, the CDR3 reads TGCGCCAGCAGCGATGGGGGGGCGCAGGATGGCTACACCTTC.

The chain carries TRBV5-1 and TRBJ1-6; D gene uncertain. Between the trimmed V and J ends, which lost 5 bases and 5 bases, there was a span of 14 bases. Germline V gene lookup returns CDR1 SGHRS and CDR2 YFSETQ. The CDR3 is 15 amino acids. The CDR3 protein is CASREGPRDNSPLHF. DNA of the CDR3: TGCGCCAGCAGGGAGGGCCCCCGCGATAATTCACCCCTCCACTTT. The full variable domain, completed using reference TRBV5-1 and TRBJ1-6, is KAGVTQTPRYLIKTRGQQVTLSCSPISGHRSVSWYQQTPGQGLQFLFEYFSETQRNKGNFPGRFSGRQFSNSRSEMNVSTLELGDSALYLCASREGPRDNSPLHFGNGTRLTVT.

The V call is TRBV24-1, the J call TRBJ1-2; D remains ambiguous. The ends were cut back, 9 bases at V and 1 base at J, with 5 bases in the middle. Germline-derived CDR1 and CDR2 are KGHDR and SFDVKD. The CDR3 is 11 residues long. The CDR3 protein is CATQDNYGYTF. The CDR3 DNA sequence: TGTGCCACCCAGGATAACTATGGCTACACCTTC.

As DNA, the CDR3 is TGTGCCAGCAGCCACGGACTAGCGGGATTTAAAGAGACCCAGTACTTC. Its protein product is CASSHGLAGFKETQYF. The V gene is TRBV11-3, the J gene TRBJ2-5, with 12 bases aligning to TRBD2. The CDR3 is made up of 16 amino acids. Germline V lookup: CDR1 SGHNT, CDR2 YENEEA. Trimming took 5 bases from V and 3 from J; bases not matched to a gene: 7.

A few counts support this clone. V usage is TRBV7-6 and J usage is TRBJ1-5; 8 bases align to TRBD1. Germline loops: CDR1 SGHVS, CDR2 FNYEAQ. J lost 3 bases, V lost 2 bases, and 9 bases had no gene match. The CDR3 is 17 amino acids. The CDR3 is CASSLWSGTGNNQPQHF. The CDR3 DNA is TGTGCCAGCAGCTTATGGTCAGGGACAGGCAACAATCAGCCCCAGCATTTT.

V usage is TRBV19 and J usage is TRBJ1-2; no firm D call. Trimming took 3 bases from V and 8 from J, leaving 19 bases between them. CDR3 length: 15 residues. Germline V gene data show CDR1 as LNHDA and CDR2 as SQIVND (reference sequence). CDR3 nucleotides: TGTGCCAGTAGTATCCCCGACACCACCCCCCGCGGCTACACCTTC. This encodes CASSIPDTTPRGYTF.

V gene TRBV18 combines with J gene TRBJ1-4; D possibly corresponds to TRBD1 (6 bases). Trimming took off 1 base at V and 0 bases at J, with 6 bases between the two ends. CDR3 length equals 15 residues. Per the germline V gene, CDR1 is KGHSH and CDR2 is LQKENI. CDR3 nucleotide sequence: TGTGCCAGCTCACCACGACAGGCAACTAATGAAAAACTGTTTTTT. Translating it yields CASSPRQATNEKLFF.

The J gene is TRBJ2-5, the V gene TRBV9; tentatively, D is TRBD2 (6 bases). CDR3 length: 14 residues. With 2 bases removed from V and 5 bases from J, the gap between germline ends came to 13 bases. Germline assignment: CDR1 SGDLS and CDR2 YYNGEE. CDR3 protein: CASSVRRVPETQYF. In DNA, the CDR3 is TGTGCCAGCAGCGTCCGGAGGGTCCCCGAGACCCAGTACTTC. The variable domain in full, completed from reference TRBV9 and TRBJ2-5, reads DSGVTQTPKHLITATGQRVTLRCSPRSGDLSVYWYQQSLDQGLQFLIQYYNGEERAKGNILERFSAQQFPDLHSELNLSSLELGDSALYFCASSVRRVPETQYFGPGTRLLVL.